Presented here are 31 T cell receptor beta chains from one specimen sequenced in a study of shared clonotypes between healthy human individuals. Generated by immunoSEQ multiplex PCR, the TCRdb table keeps only in-frame clones and is missing some. Here the sample spans 2,500,000 or so clones, around 93% being singletons. Input material: naive CD4+ T cells from PBMCs. Subset here: CD45RA+ positively selected. These TCRs come from a man aged 18-30 years in good health. Some clones in this sample may be carry-over from other donors' samples.

In the case of this clone: Other DNA sequences in the same sample also yield this CDR3. This sequence joins TRBV11-3 and TRBJ1-1; the D is unclear. V shed 2 bases and J shed 0 bases, with 7 bases lying between them. The length of the CDR3 is 14 residues. Germline V lookup: CDR1 SGHNT, CDR2 YENEEA. The CDR3 spells CASSLSGMNTEAFF. Written as DNA, the CDR3 is TGTGCCAGCAGCTTATCTGGGATGAACACTGAAGCTTTCTTT.

About this clone: The same CDR3 arises from other DNA sequences in this sample as well. The gene calls are TRBV9 and TRBJ1-1, with TRBD1 matching 8 bases. The CDR3 loop spans 15 amino acids. Germline CDR1 is SGDLS and CDR2 is YYNGEE. V shed 2 bases, J shed 1 base, and the junction held 4 bases outside the gene matches. This chain's CDR3 is CASSVLGTGNTEAFF. CDR3 in DNA: TGTGCCAGCAGCGTCTTAGGGACAGGGAACACTGAAGCTTTCTTT.

This clone was observed once. DNA for the CDR3: TGTGCCAGCAGTTTACAGGGAGCTTTTGAAGCTTTCTTT. Protein product: CASSLQGAFEAFF. The chain recombines TRBV7-3 with TRBJ1-1; a possible D gene is TRBD1 (6 bases). V lost 6 bases and J lost 7, with 15 bases in between. Germline V gene lookup returns CDR1 SGHTA and CDR2 FQGTGA. This CDR3 is 13 amino acids long.

V is TRBV12-5 and J is TRBJ1-1; 8 bases fit TRBD1. Per the germline V gene, CDR1 is LGHNT and CDR2 is FRNRAP. The CDR3 sequence is 15 residues long. V was pared by 4 bases and J by 1 base, with 5 bases of the junction left unmatched. Here the CDR3 DNA reads TGTGCTAGTGGTTCAAGACAGGGGTCGAACACTGAAGCTTTCTTT. It codes for CASGSRQGSNTEAFF.

The chain is built from TRBV5-4 and TRBJ1-2, with D uncertain. Germline CDR1 SGHNT, CDR2 YYREEE (reference sequence). The CDR3 is 13 residues long. Trimming left V 4 bases short and J 8 bases short, with 15 bases between. The chain's CDR3 is CASSPSPRWGYTF. The CDR3 DNA sequence: TGTGCCAGCAGCCCTTCCCCCCGGTGGGGCTACACCTTC.

The V gene is TRBV30, the J gene TRBJ2-2; possible D gene TRBD1, 6 bases. This CDR3 is 12 amino acids long. Germline-derived CDR1 and CDR2 are GTSNPN and SVGIG (reference sequence). V lost 5 bases to trimming and J lost 8 bases, with 12 bases between them. CDR3 in DNA: TGTGCCTGGGCTTACAGGGAAGGGGAGCTGTTTTTT. Its protein product is CAWAYREGELFF.

V usage is TRBV7-9 and J usage is TRBJ2-2; 9 nucleotides align to TRBD2. Germline trimming cut 4 bases from V and 5 bases from J; bases unmatched to any gene: 8. This CDR3 has 16 amino acids. Germline loops: CDR1 SEHNR, CDR2 FQNEAQ (reference sequence). The CDR3 is CASSSIAGVATGELFF. In DNA, the CDR3 is TGTGCCAGCAGCTCCATAGCGGGAGTGGCGACCGGGGAGCTGTTTTTT.

This chain uses TRBV10-3 with TRBJ1-1; TRBD1 matches 8 bases. Germline V gene lookup returns CDR1 ENHRY and CDR2 SYGVKD. CDR3 length: 12 amino acids. With 6 bases clipped from V and 10 bases from J, the junction kept 7 bases outside the gene matches. The CDR3 loop is CAISGDRFPAFF. In DNA, the CDR3 is TGTGCCATCAGCGGGGACAGGTTCCCAGCTTTCTTT.

CDR3 sequence reads: CASRGLAGGTWTDTQYF. DNA of the CDR3: TGTGCCAGCAGGGGACTAGCGGGAGGGACATGGACAGATACGCAGTATTTT. V and J are TRBV28 and TRBJ2-3; 16 nucleotides align to TRBD2. The CDR3 consists of 17 residues. Germline trimming cut 6 bases from V and 3 bases from J; bases unmatched to any gene: 6. Per the germline V gene, CDR1 is MDHEN and CDR2 is SYDVKM.

Turning to this clone: In the same sample, other DNA sequences code for this CDR3. The rearrangement uses TRBV7-3 and TRBJ2-5; TRBD1 is a possible D gene (6 bases). The CDR3 consists of 13 residues. Germline V lookup: CDR1 SGHTA, CDR2 FQGTGA. Trimming took 1 base from V and 5 from J, leaving 8 bases between them. The CDR3 loop is CASSLRGRETQYF. In DNA form, the CDR3 reads TGTGCCAGCAGCTTAAGGGGGCGGGAGACCCAGTACTTC. Looking up the rest from reference TRBV7-3 and TRBJ2-5 gives the full variable domain: GAGVSQTPSNKVTEKGKYVELRCDPISGHTALYWYRQSLGQGPEFLIYFQGTGAADDSGLPNDRFFAVRPEGSVSTLKIQRTERGDSAVYLCASSLRGRETQYFGPGTRLLVL.

The V gene is TRBV7-9, the J gene TRBJ2-7, with D uncertain. V was trimmed by 5 bases and J by 0 bases, leaving 11 bases between them. Germline V gives CDR1 SEHNR, CDR2 FQNEAQ (reference sequence). The CDR3 is 14 amino acids. The CDR3 DNA reads as TGTGCCAGCAGCGGAAGAATGAGCTCCTACGAGCAGTACTTC. It codes for CASSGRMSSYEQYF.

This chain joins TRBV5-1 and TRBJ1-4; 9 bases fit TRBD1. V dropped 5 bases and J dropped 5; count of bases not matched to a gene: 4. The CDR3 extends over 14 amino acids. The germline gives CDR1 SGHRS, CDR2 YFSETQ. This CDR3 reads CASRPTGGNEKLFF. The CDR3 DNA reads TGCGCCAGCAGACCGACAGGGGGGAATGAAAAACTGTTTTTT.

In this sample, this clone turned up a few times. Other nucleotide sequences from this sample produce the same CDR3. The gene calls are TRBV20-1 and TRBJ1-1; maybe TRBD1 (5 bases). This CDR3 comprises 11 residues. The ends were cut back, 5 bases at V and 3 bases at J, with 7 bases in the middle. CDR1 is DFQATT and CDR2 is SNEGSKA in the germline V gene (reference sequence). In DNA form, the CDR3 reads TGCAGTGCTGGGGGGGACACTGAAGCTTTCTTT. Protein: CSAGGDTEAFF.

V is TRBV19 and J is TRBJ1-2; no definite D call. The CDR3 extends over 15 amino acids. Germline V gene lookup returns CDR1 LNHDA and CDR2 SQIVND (reference sequence). V shed 4 bases and J shed 4 bases, with 16 bases lying between them. CDR3 sequence (DNA): TGTGCCAGTAGTAAAGAAGGACGAGGAGGCTATGGCTACACCTTC. Translation: CASSKEGRGGYGYTF. The full variable domain, in which reference TRBV19 and TRBJ1-2 provide the parts outside the CDR3, is DGGITQSPKYLFRKEGQNVTLSCEQNLNHDAMYWYRQDPGQGLRLIYYSQIVNDFQKGDIAEGYSVSREKKESFPLTVTSAQKNPTAFYLCASSKEGRGGYGYTFGSGTRLTVV.

The chain uses TRBV7-8 and TRBJ2-1; 9 bases agree with TRBD2. Germline V gives CDR1 SGHVS, CDR2 FQNEAQ. CDR3 size: 16 residues. V was pared by 3 bases and J by 10 bases, with 13 bases of the junction left unmatched. The CDR3 loop reads CASSFGRGGAYSEQFF. CDR3 bases: TGTGCCAGCAGCTTCGGTCGCGGGGGGGCCTATTCGGAGCAGTTCTTC. The full variable domain, its missing parts supplied by reference TRBV7-8 and TRBJ2-1, is GAGVSQSPRYKVAKRGQDVALRCDPISGHVSLFWYQQALGQGPEFLTYFQNEAQLDKSGLPSDRFFAERPEGSVSTLKIQRTQQEDSAVYLCASSFGRGGAYSEQFFGPGTRLTVL.

This chain connects TRBV4-1 to TRBJ2-2; the D gene is possibly TRBD2 (5 bases). The germline V and J ends were trimmed by 1 base and 1 base, with 7 bases remaining between them. This CDR3 has 15 amino acids. Germline V gives CDR1 MGHRA, CDR2 YSYEKL. The CDR3 is CASSQASMNTGELFF. The DNA of the CDR3 is TGCGCCAGCAGCCAAGCTAGCATGAACACCGGGGAGCTGTTTTTT.

V is TRBV18 and J is TRBJ1-4; D remains ambiguous. V gave up 3 bases and J gave up 3 bases, with 11 bases separating them. This CDR3 is built from 15 residues. Per the germline V gene, CDR1 is KGHSH and CDR2 is LQKENI. The CDR3 sequence: CASSPRRPPNEKLFF. Written as DNA, the CDR3 is TGTGCCAGCTCACCCCGCCGCCCGCCTAATGAAAAACTGTTTTTT.

CDR3 nucleotide sequence: TGTGCCAGCAACAGGGACGGCTCCTACAATGAGCAGTTCTTC. Translation gives CASNRDGSYNEQFF. The chain joins TRBV6-6 to TRBJ2-1; a possible D gene is TRBD1 (6 bases). The CDR3 spans 14 residues. Germline CDR1 and CDR2: MNHNY and SVGAGI (reference sequence). With 7 bases removed from V and 0 bases from J, the gap between germline ends came to 10 bases.

This sequence joins TRBV27 and TRBJ2-7, with 8 bases matching TRBD2. The CDR3 covers 16 residues. Losses at the gene ends were 5 bases for V and 3 bases for J; bases not matched to a gene: 12. In germline, CDR1 is MNHEY, CDR2 SMNVEV (reference sequence). The CDR3 DNA is TGTGCCAGCAGTCCACTTAGCGGGAAGGCCGTCTACGAGCAGTACTTC. Translating it yields CASSPLSGKAVYEQYF.

In the case of this clone: This sample includes further DNA sequences coding for the same CDR3. The chain is built from TRBV7-9 and TRBJ2-3; D uncertain. Trimming stripped 5 bases from V and 4 bases from J, with 7 bases between. CDR1 and CDR2 from the germline V gene are SEHNR and FQNEAQ (reference sequence). This CDR3 contains 12 residues. For the CDR3, the DNA is TGTGCCAGCAGCCCGCCCCCAGATACGCAGTATTTT. This encodes CASSPPPDTQYF.

The chain is built from TRBV11-2 and TRBJ2-1; 12 nucleotides agree with TRBD2. The CDR3 has 18 residues. Germline CDR1 reads SGHAT; CDR2 reads FQNNGV. Trimming at V came to 0 bases and at J to 6 bases, leaving 9 bases not matched to a gene. The CDR3 sequence: CASSLDKGGLAGSNEQFF. Written as DNA, the CDR3 is TGTGCCAGCAGCTTAGATAAGGGCGGACTAGCGGGATCCAATGAGCAGTTCTTC.

This clone was detected once. Other nucleotide sequences from this sample produce the same CDR3. The gene calls are TRBV5-1 and TRBJ2-1; 13 nucleotides line up with TRBD2. This CDR3 is built from 15 residues. V shed 4 bases, J shed 10 bases, and the junction held 8 bases outside the gene matches. Per the germline V gene, CDR1 is SGHRS and CDR2 is YFSETQ. The CDR3 loop is CASSLLAGGSNEQFF. CDR3 DNA sequence: TGCGCCAGCAGCCTACTAGCGGGAGGGTCAAACGAGCAGTTCTTC.

J is TRBJ2-3 and V is TRBV18; TRBD1 aligns across 11 bases. Germline V gene lookup returns CDR1 KGHSH and CDR2 LQKENI. The CDR3 is made up of 15 amino acids. V lost 1 base and J lost 4; bases outside the gene matches: 1. CDR3 sequence: CASSPRDRGADTQYF. DNA of the CDR3: TGTGCCAGCTCACCACGGGACAGGGGGGCAGATACGCAGTATTTT.

The chain is built from TRBV10-1 and TRBJ1-1; 8 bases align to TRBD1. The CDR3 extends over 13 amino acids. Germline V gives CDR1 WNHNN, CDR2 SYGVQD (reference sequence). V lost 0 bases, J lost 12 bases, and 6 bases stayed unmatched. CDR3 nucleotide sequence: TGCGCCAGCAGTGAGTCGAGCAGGGGGCTTTCTTTCTTT. Its translation: CASSESSRGLSFF.

J is TRBJ1-5 and V is TRBV28, with D perhaps matching TRBD1 (6 bases). V was shortened by 2 bases and J by 2 bases, with 13 bases between the two germline ends. Per germline, CDR1 MDHEN and CDR2 SYDVKM. This CDR3 has 16 amino acids. The CDR3 DNA is TGTGCCAGCAGTTTAGCTCCGGGGGCGCGCAATCAGCCCCAGCATTTT. Residues: CASSLAPGARNQPQHF.

The chain recombines TRBV5-1 with TRBJ1-6; TRBD1 agrees at 9 bases. The germline V gene encodes CDR1 SGHRS and CDR2 YFSETQ. The CDR3 loop spans 15 amino acids. The J segment lost 4 bases and the V segment lost 4 bases, leaving 3 bases of the junction unmatched. CDR3: CASSTGQGYNSPLHF. The DNA for the CDR3 is TGCGCCAGCAGCACGGGACAGGGTTATAATTCACCCCTCCACTTT. Filled out from reference TRBV5-1 and TRBJ1-6, the complete variable domain reads KAGVTQTPRYLIKTRGQQVTLSCSPISGHRSVSWYQQTPGQGLQFLFEYFSETQRNKGNFPGRFSGRQFSNSRSEMNVSTLELGDSALYLCASSTGQGYNSPLHFGNGTRLTVT.

This sequence joins TRBV18 and TRBJ2-3; 12 bases match TRBD1. The junction had 7 bases not matched to a gene; V was cut back by 3 bases and J by 9 bases. The CDR3 runs 15 residues. Germline V gives CDR1 KGHSH, CDR2 LQKENI. CDR3 sequence reads: CASSPGTGGLATQYF. CDR3 bases: TGTGCCAGCTCACCCGGGACAGGGGGCCTGGCAACGCAGTATTTT.

V and J are TRBV9 and TRBJ1-1; unclear D gene. The germline V gene encodes CDR1 SGDLS and CDR2 YYNGEE. This CDR3 spans 13 amino acids. V lost 6 bases and J 5 bases, leaving 14 bases between the germline ends. Written as DNA, the CDR3 is TGTGCCAGCACCCCGACCCCGGGAACTGAAGCTTTCTTT. This translates into CASTPTPGTEAFF.

With regard to this clone: This CDR3 is also generated by other DNA sequences in the sample. The chain recombines TRBV5-1 with TRBJ2-3; 13 nucleotides line up with TRBD2. V lost 0 bases, J lost 4 bases, and 2 bases stayed unmatched. Germline CDR1 is SGHRS and CDR2 is YFSETQ. CDR3 length: 16 amino acids. The DNA of the CDR3 is TGCGCCAGCAGCTTGGCACTAGCGGGAGGGGCAGATACGCAGTATTTT. Amino acid sequence: CASSLALAGGADTQYF. Full variable domain (missing parts from reference TRBV5-1 and TRBJ2-3): KAGVTQTPRYLIKTRGQQVTLSCSPISGHRSVSWYQQTPGQGLQFLFEYFSETQRNKGNFPGRFSGRQFSNSRSEMNVSTLELGDSALYLCASSLALAGGADTQYFGPGTRLTVL.

In regard to this clone: The junction differs from germline at one of its ends, possibly a read error. This rearrangement joins TRBV10-3 to TRBJ1-1; no reliable D call. CDR3 size: 13 residues. Germline CDR1 and CDR2: ENHRY and SYGVKD. CDR3 sequence: CAISEFSGRRILF. The CDR3 DNA follows: TGTGCCATCAGTGAGTTCTCTGGACGGAGGATTCTCTTT.

CDR3 nucleotides: TGTGCCAGCAGCGCACAAGGGACCTGGACAGACCAAGAGACCCAGTACTTC. Translated: CASSAQGTWTDQETQYF. The chain recombines TRBV5-4 with TRBJ2-5, with D tentatively TRBD1 (6 bases). CDR1 and CDR2 (germline): SGHNT, YYREEE (reference sequence). CDR3 size: 17 residues. The V end was cut by 4 bases, the J end by 0 bases, with 19 bases between.